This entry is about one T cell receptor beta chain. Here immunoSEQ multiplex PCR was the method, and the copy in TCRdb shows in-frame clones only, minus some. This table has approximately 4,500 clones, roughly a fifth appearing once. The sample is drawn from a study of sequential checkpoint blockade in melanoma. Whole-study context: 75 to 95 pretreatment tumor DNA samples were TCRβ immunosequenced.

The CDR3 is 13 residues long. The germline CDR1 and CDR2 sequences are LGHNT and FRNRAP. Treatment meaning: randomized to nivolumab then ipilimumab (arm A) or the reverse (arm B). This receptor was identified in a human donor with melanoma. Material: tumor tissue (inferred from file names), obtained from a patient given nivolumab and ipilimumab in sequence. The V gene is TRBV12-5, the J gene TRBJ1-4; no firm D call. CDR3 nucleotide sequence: TGTGCCACCACGCGGGTAGATCAAGGAAAACTGTTTTTT. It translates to CATTRVDQGKLFF.